The rows below give T cell receptor beta chains drawn from one sample of a study of T cells in Graves' hyperthyroidism and ophthalmopathy. TCRdb fed the multiplex PCR reads into MiXCR, producing one record per CDR3 protein. The repertoire consists of around 300,000 distinct CDR3 sequences, with roughly 13% occurring once and the leading ten covering 7.9%. Material: blood. All receptors derive from a woman between 40 and 50 years old with Graves' hyperthyroidism. Both conserved end residues are part of each CDR3. The order of the fields is V gene, D gene, clone size, J gene, CDR3 protein, CDR3 DNA. A D gene is named only where the DNA matches it firmly. The size field is filled for only some rows; it gives once, few, many or a size class.

TRBV7-2,TRBD1,many,TRBJ1-3,CASSWGQMSAGNTIYF,TGTGCCAGCAGCTGGGGACAGATGTCTGCTGGAAACACCATATATTTT
TRBV12-3/TRBV12-4,-,many,TRBJ1-5,CASSRGDPQHF,TGTGCCAGCAGCCGGGGGGATCCCCAGCATTTT
TRBV12-3/TRBV12-4,-,many,TRBJ2-5,CASRPGGTPETQYF,TGTGCCAGCAGGCCTGGGGGTACCCCAGAGACCCAGTACTTC
TRBV28,TRBD2,many,TRBJ2-7,CASSLLGGLAVSSYEQYF,TGTGCCAGCAGTTTATTGGGCGGGCTAGCGGTAAGCTCCTACGAGCAGTACTTC
TRBV2,TRBD2,many,TRBJ2-1,CASTLSGSESYNEQFF,TGTGCCAGCACCCTTAGCGGGAGTGAATCCTACAATGAGCAGTTCTTC
TRBV10-1,TRBD2,-,TRBJ2-3,CASSPAGGTDTQYF,TGCGCCAGCAGTCCAGCGGGGGGCACAGATACGCAGTATTTT
TRBV2,-,many,TRBJ2-3,CASSLGDSTDTQYF,TGTGCCAGCAGTCTGGGGGATAGCACAGATACGCAGTATTTT
TRBV19,TRBD1,-,TRBJ1-4,CASSPLLGQGYEKLFF,TGTGCCAGTAGTCCTCTTTTGGGACAGGGTTATGAAAAACTGTTTTTT
TRBV3-1,TRBD2,many,TRBJ2-1,CASSPLAGGNEQFF,TGCGCCAGCAGCCCCCTAGCGGGGGGGAATGAGCAGTTCTTC
TRBV7-8,-,many,TRBJ2-7,CASSPRSGGPYEQYF,TGTGCCAGCAGCCCAAGATCTGGGGGCCCCTACGAGCAGTACTTC
TRBV7-9,-,few,TRBJ2-1,CASILSGTPYNEQFF,TGTGCCAGCATCCTTAGCGGTACCCCCTACAATGAGCAGTTCTTC
TRBV20-1,-,many,TRBJ2-5,CSVGTLYQETQYF,TGCAGTGTCGGGACGTTGTACCAAGAGACCCAGTACTTC
TRBV30,-,-,TRBJ1-4,CAWSATATNEKLFF,TGTGCCTGGAGTGCTACAGCAACTAATGAAAAACTGTTTTTT
TRBV28,-,many,TRBJ2-3,CASSFGEITDTQYF,TGTGCCAGCAGTTTTGGGGAGATCACAGATACGCAGTATTTT
TRBV6-1,TRBD2,many,TRBJ2-7,CASSNGLAATYEQYF,TGTGCCAGCAGTAACGGACTAGCGGCGACCTACGAGCAGTACTTC
TRBV11-2,-,-,TRBJ2-5,CASSPGGWKTQYF,TGTGCCAGCAGCCCTGGGGGGTGGAAGACCCAGTACTTC
TRBV20-1,-,many,TRBJ1-2,CSARVGGGYTF,TGCAGTGCTAGAGTTGGCGGGGGCTACACCTTC
TRBV6-1,-,few,TRBJ2-5,CASRGGGGRETQYF,TGTGCCAGCAGGGGGGGCGGAGGACGAGAGACCCAGTACTTC
TRBV20-1,-,few,TRBJ1-2,CSAPPSSVGRYGYTF,TGCAGTGCTCCTCCATCTTCGGTAGGGCGCTATGGCTACACCTTC
TRBV28,-,few,TRBJ2-2,CASSLHSNTGELFF,TGTGCCAGCAGTTTGCACTCCAACACCGGGGAGCTGTTTTTT
TRBV28,-,many,TRBJ2-7,CASSLIADRRGEQYF,TGTGCCAGCAGTTTAATTGCGGACAGAAGGGGCGAGCAGTACTTC
TRBV20-1,TRBD2,few,TRBJ2-5,CSARDRTSGETQYF,TGCAGTGCTAGAGACAGGACTAGCGGCGAGACCCAGTACTTC
TRBV7-2,-,many,TRBJ1-2,CASSLASQGSVGYTF,TGTGCCAGCAGCTTAGCGTCGCAGGGTTCCGTCGGCTACACCTTC
TRBV20-1,TRBD2,-,TRBJ2-3,CSALTSGSTDTQYF,TGCAGTGCTCTAACTAGCGGGAGCACAGATACGCAGTATTTT
TRBV6-1,-,few,TRBJ2-1,CASSEDRGGNEQFF,TGTGCCAGCAGTGAAGACCGCGGAGGGAATGAGCAGTTCTTC
TRBV6-1,-,few,TRBJ2-1,CASSETRGGLEQFF,TGTGCCAGCAGTGAAACGAGGGGCGGGTTGGAGCAGTTCTTC
TRBV10-3,-,many,TRBJ2-3,CAISSSTGLKDDTQYF,TGTGCCATCAGTTCCAGCACGGGGCTGAAGGATGATACGCAGTATTTT
TRBV28,-,many,TRBJ1-1,CASTLPSMNTEAFF,TGTGCCAGCACCCTCCCAAGTATGAACACTGAAGCTTTCTTT
TRBV12-3/TRBV12-4,-,many,TRBJ2-1,CASSSTVTYNEQFF,TGTGCCAGCAGCTCGACAGTTACCTACAATGAGCAGTTCTTC
TRBV5-1,TRBD2,many,TRBJ2-3,CASSLGASGREDTQYF,TGCGCCAGCAGCTTGGGAGCTAGCGGGCGGGAAGATACGCAGTATTTT
TRBV7-9,-,many,TRBJ2-1,CASSPKGSPYNEQFF,TGTGCCAGCAGCCCGAAGGGGAGCCCGTACAATGAGCAGTTCTTC
TRBV7-2,-,many,TRBJ2-7,CASSPTRFAYEQYF,TGTGCCAGCAGCCCTACTAGATTTGCGTACGAGCAGTACTTC
TRBV29-1,-,many,TRBJ1-1,CSVEENPYTEAFF,TGCAGCGTTGAAGAGAATCCATACACTGAAGCTTTCTTT
TRBV12-3/TRBV12-4,-,many,TRBJ2-3,CASSLGAGTDTQYF,TGTGCCAGCAGTTTGGGAGCTGGTACAGATACGCAGTATTTT
TRBV7-9,-,many,TRBJ2-5,CASSSYVQGKETQYF,TGTGCCAGCAGCTCCTACGTGCAGGGAAAAGAGACCCAGTACTTC
TRBV7-9,-,many,TRBJ2-3,CASSPGGPADTQYF,TGTGCCAGCAGCCCGGGGGGCCCCGCAGATACGCAGTATTTT
TRBV7-3,-,many,TRBJ1-5,CASSLTKIQPQHF,TGTGCCAGCAGCTTAACTAAAATTCAGCCCCAGCATTTT
TRBV6-1,TRBD1,many,TRBJ1-1,CASSNRDRGSEAFF,TGTGCCAGCAGTAACCGGGACAGGGGCTCTGAAGCTTTCTTT
TRBV15,TRBD1,-,TRBJ2-3,CATSRRPGQPTDTQCF,TGTGCCACCAGCAGACGCCCGGGACAGCCCACAGATACGCAGTGTTTT
TRBV5-5,TRBD2,many,TRBJ2-1,CASTGLAGQDDEQFF,TGTGCCAGCACCGGACTAGCGGGTCAGGACGATGAGCAGTTCTTC
TRBV2,TRBD2,-,TRBJ2-3,CASRPGLAGSTDTQYF,TGTGCCAGCAGACCGGGACTAGCGGGAAGCACAGATACGCAGTATTTT
TRBV7-2,TRBD2,few,TRBJ2-1,CASSFAGGVYEQFF,TGTGCCAGCAGCTTCGCGGGAGGTGTCTATGAGCAGTTCTTC
TRBV6-1,TRBD1,few,TRBJ1-2,CASSRGGQGAWGYTF,TGTGCCAGCAGCCGGGGAGGACAGGGGGCTTGGGGCTACACCTTC
TRBV20-1,TRBD1,few,TRBJ2-4,CSANDRVAKNIQYF,TGCAGTGCTAATGACAGGGTGGCCAAAAACATTCAGTACTTC
TRBV7-2,-,many,TRBJ2-1,CASSLGPGAYNEQFF,TGTGCCAGCAGCTTAGGTCCGGGGGCCTACAATGAGCAGTTCTTC
TRBV2,-,many,TRBJ1-1,CATRSTATEAFF,TGTGCCACCCGATCTACGGCCACTGAAGCTTTCTTT
TRBV5-1,-,few,TRBJ2-1,CASSPLATSMQFF,TGCGCCAGCAGCCCCCTGGCAACTTCTATGCAGTTCTTC
TRBV12-3/TRBV12-4,-,many,TRBJ1-1,CASSRAGDRAFF,TGTGCCAGCAGTCGGGCAGGGGATCGTGCTTTCTTT
TRBV6-1,TRBD2,few,TRBJ2-2,CASNKRTSGMTPGELFF,TGTGCCAGCAATAAAAGGACTAGCGGGATGACCCCCGGGGAGCTGTTTTTT
TRBV3-1,TRBD2,many,TRBJ2-3,CASSEKRGLAVTDTQYF,TGTGCCAGCAGCGAAAAACGGGGACTAGCTGTCACAGATACGCAGTATTTT
TRBV10-3,-,few,TRBJ1-1,CAISESRMEAFF,TGTGCCATCAGTGAGTCCCGGATGGAAGCTTTCTTT
TRBV2,TRBD1,many,TRBJ1-2,CASSRTGGAPYGYTF,TGTGCCAGCAGCCGGACAGGGGGCGCGCCCTATGGCTACACCTTC
TRBV20-1,-,few,TRBJ1-1,CSASTTRVLNTEAFF,TGCAGTGCTAGTACAACTAGGGTTTTGAACACTGAAGCTTTCTTT
TRBV7-9,-,-,TRBJ2-5,CASSSTGSIRAGTQYF,TGTGCCAGCAGCTCAACCGGGTCAATTCGAGCCGGCACCCAGTACTTC
TRBV6-9,TRBD2,many,TRBJ2-7,CASSCYSTSGSFYEQYF,TGTGCCAGCAGTTGTTACTCGACTAGCGGGAGTTTCTACGAGCAGTACTTC
TRBV11-3,-,-,TRBJ2-2,CASSQNGGGAGTGELFF,TGTGCCAGCAGCCAGAATGGGGGGGGGGCCGGAACCGGGGAGCTGTTTTTT
TRBV2,TRBD1,many,TRBJ2-7,CASNTGGIAYEQYF,TGTGCCAGCAATACAGGGGGCATAGCGTACGAGCAGTACTTC
TRBV27,-,many,TRBJ2-2,CASSLKGPTRELFF,TGTGCCAGCAGTTTAAAGGGACCAACGCGGGAGCTGTTTTTT
TRBV6-1,TRBD2,few,TRBJ2-1,CASRPGTSGSNEQFF,TGTGCCAGCAGACCTGGGACTAGCGGGAGCAATGAGCAGTTCTTC